The entry that follows covers one T cell receptor beta chain sequence. Its antigen is undetermined. The CDR3 covers 14 residues. Germline CDR1 SGHVS, CDR2 FQNEAQ. Trimming cost V 7 bases and J 6 bases, with 18 bases left between them. The record originates from a study of cytomegalovirus exposure and HLA in healthy donors. Study conclusions and caveats: Follow-up analysis found HLA locus-dependent TCR association rates, highest for DRB1 and lowest for HLA-C. Roughly uniform sequencing depth across donors was assumed, possibly incorrectly.

The PCR ran on 60 Vbeta and 13 Jbeta primers. Authors' data handling: Among the unique TCR beta chains that a later analysis counted, about 81 million in all, about 12 million were shared. Assay used: immunoSEQ multiplex PCR; TCRdb lists only in-frame clones, some missing. Clone size and the V and J calls come from that table; the DNA yielded D and trimming. The sample records 110,000 to 150,000 clones, approximately 79% being singletons. This chain joins TRBV7-8 and TRBJ1-2; D perhaps matches TRBD1 (5 bases). The sample taken for sequencing was PBMCs. The TCR was taken from a woman aged 45-65 years in good health and CMV-seropositive. Here the CDR3 reads CASTLFDRTDGYTF. The CDR3 DNA sequence: TGTGCCAGCACCCTTTTCGACAGAACGGATGGCTACACCTTC.